A single sample is the source of the 15 T cell receptor beta chains below, sequenced in a study of PD-L1 blockade in urothelial cancer. Sequencing was performed with immunoSEQ multiplex PCR; in TCRdb, only in-frame clones are kept and a portion is missing. Of tens of thousands of clones in the sample, roughly 78% were seen once. The starting material was PBMCs, obtained around atezolizumab (anti-PD-L1) treatment. The receptors stem from an older man with urothelial cancer.

V usage is TRBV5-6 and J usage is TRBJ1-5; 9 positions agree with TRBD1. This CDR3 is built from 17 residues. Germline V gene data show CDR1 as SGHDT and CDR2 as YYEEEE. V dropped 3 bases and J dropped 2; count of bases not matched to a gene: 9. The CDR3 DNA follows: TGTGCCAGCAGCTATACAGGGGGCGCAGTTGGCAATCAGCCCCAGCATTTT. Translating gives CASSYTGGAVGNQPQHF.

This clone has just one count. The chain has TRBV7-2 and TRBJ2-2; maybe TRBD1 (6 bases). The germline CDR1 and CDR2 sequences are SGHTA and FQGNSA. This CDR3 is 13 amino acids long. The V and J ends lost 5 bases and 3 bases respectively, with 7 bases between them. The chain's CDR3 is CASSGQHTGELFF. DNA of the CDR3: TGTGCCAGCAGCGGACAGCACACCGGGGAGCTGTTTTTT. Combining the CDR3 with reference TRBV7-2 and TRBJ2-2 gives the whole variable domain GAGVSQSPSNKVTEKGKDVELRCDPISGHTALYWYRQSLGQGLEFLIYFQGNSAPDKSGLPSDRFSAERTGGSVSTLTIQRTQQEDSAVYLCASSGQHTGELFFGEGSRLTVL.

This rearrangement joins TRBV9 to TRBJ1-3; a possible D gene is TRBD1 (6 bases). The germline V gene encodes CDR1 SGDLS and CDR2 YYNGEE. The CDR3 runs to 16 residues. V was trimmed by 4 bases and J by 5 bases, leaving 19 bases between them. Written as DNA, the CDR3 is TGTGCCAGCAGCTCAGCCGGGAGGCAGGGGAGAAACACCATATATTTT. It translates to CASSSAGRQGRNTIYF.

This chain joins TRBV28 and TRBJ2-2; TRBD2 agrees at 10 bases. Per germline, CDR1 MDHEN and CDR2 SYDVKM. This CDR3 region has 15 residues. V shed 5 bases and J 5 bases; nucleotides not matched to a gene: 5. In DNA, the CDR3 is TGTGCCAGCAGTCCAGGACTAGCGGAAACCGGGGAGCTGTTTTTT. This translates into CASSPGLAETGELFF.

The chain has TRBV19 and TRBJ2-5; D perhaps matches TRBD1 (5 bases). Per the germline V gene, CDR1 is LNHDA and CDR2 is SQIVND (reference sequence). The CDR3 has 13 amino acids. Between the trimmed V and J ends, which lost 11 bases and 1 base, there was a span of 14 bases. CDR3 residues: CACSGSAQETQYF. The CDR3 DNA sequence: TGTGCCTGCTCAGGGTCGGCCCAAGAGACCCAGTACTTC.

V is TRBV29-1 and J is TRBJ1-2; TRBD1 is a possible D gene (6 bases). Trimming cost V 6 bases and J 2 bases, with 7 bases left between them. Germline V CDR1 and CDR2: SQVTM, ANQGSEA. The CDR3 totals 11 residues. CDR3 sequence (DNA): TGCAGCGTCGGACAGAACTATGGCTACACCTTC. The encoded protein is CSVGQNYGYTF. The variable domain in full, completed from reference TRBV29-1 and TRBJ1-2, reads SAVISQKPSRDICQRGTSLTIQCQVDSQVTMMFWYRQQPGQSLTLIATANQGSEATYESGFVIDKFPISRPNLTFSTLTVSNMSPEDSSIYLCSVGQNYGYTFGSGTRLTVV.

The sample holds many counts of this clone. This sequence joins TRBV30 and TRBJ1-4; 9 bases fit TRBD1. The ends lost 5 bases at V and 5 bases at J; junction bases unmatched: 9. Germline loops: CDR1 GTSNPN, CDR2 SVGIG (reference sequence). The CDR3 runs to 15 residues. CDR3 bases: TGTGCCTGGGGGCTGAAGACAGGGGGGAATGAAAAACTGTTTTTT. Its translation is CAWGLKTGGNEKLFF.

The rearrangement uses TRBV30 and TRBJ1-3, with a possible D match to TRBD1 (5 bases). CDR1 and CDR2 (germline): GTSNPN, SVGIG (reference sequence). V was shortened by 5 bases and J by 3 bases, with 14 bases between the two germline ends. The CDR3 has 14 amino acids. In DNA, the CDR3 is TGTGCCTGGTCCAGCGGGGGGTATGGAAACACCATATATTTT. This sequence encodes CAWSSGGYGNTIYF.

This clone was detected only once. CDR3 loop: CASTARDRVYGYTF. Here the CDR3 DNA reads TGTGCCAGCACCGCCCGGGACAGGGTATACGGCTACACCTTC. The chain couples TRBV28 to TRBJ1-2, with 9 nucleotides matching TRBD1. The junction had 11 bases not matched to a gene; V was cut back by 7 bases and J by 8 bases. The CDR3 loop spans 14 amino acids. Germline CDR1 MDHEN, CDR2 SYDVKM.

The genes are TRBV6-5 and TRBJ1-1, with 9 bases identical to TRBD1. Germline V gene data show CDR1 as MNHEY and CDR2 as SVGAGI. This CDR3 spans 15 amino acids. Trimming took 2 bases from V and 5 from J; bases not matched to a gene: 6. CDR3 DNA sequence: TGTGCCAGCAGTTACCCCGACAGGGGGAGGACTGAAGCTTTCTTT. It translates to CASSYPDRGRTEAFF.

The chain joins TRBV2 to TRBJ2-7; TRBD1 matches 8 bases. The CDR3 is made up of 14 amino acids. Trimming at V came to 7 bases and at J to 2 bases, leaving 7 bases not matched to a gene. CDR1 is SNHLY and CDR2 is FYNNEI in the germline V gene. CDR3 sequence (DNA): TGTGCCAGCACCGTAGGACAGGGAACCTACGAGCAGTACTTC. The encoded protein is CASTVGQGTYEQYF.

This CDR3 reads CASSRQARDVELFF. In nucleotides, the CDR3 is TGTGCCAGCAGCCGACAGGCCCGAGATGTGGAACTGTTTTTT. The chain uses TRBV2 and TRBJ1-4, with TRBD1 as a possible D gene (6 bases). The germline V gene has CDR1 SNHLY and CDR2 FYNNEI. The V and J ends lost 6 bases and 12 bases respectively, with 20 bases between them. CDR3 length: 14 amino acids.

This clone came up once. The CDR3 region is CATSRDIETSSNQPQHF. CDR3 nucleotide sequence: TGTGCCACCAGCAGAGATATAGAAACCTCGAGCAATCAGCCCCAGCATTTT. V is TRBV15 and J is TRBJ1-5, with D uncertain. The CDR3 is 17 residues long. The V end was cut by 0 bases, the J end by 1 base, with 13 bases between. Germline V gene lookup returns CDR1 LNHNV and CDR2 YYDKDF (reference sequence).

V and J are TRBV6-5 and TRBJ1-2; D gene ambiguous. The CDR3 consists of 13 residues. Deletions cut 0 bases from V and 4 bases from J, with 6 bases between. Germline CDR1 is MNHEY and CDR2 is SVGAGI. The CDR3 loop reads CASSYSRSYGYTF. CDR3 nucleotides: TGTGCCAGCAGTTACTCCCGGAGCTATGGCTACACCTTC.

Here the CDR3 DNA reads TGTGCCAGCAGCTTAGTTAGCGGGCTGAGCACAGATACGCAGTATTTT. It codes for CASSLVSGLSTDTQYF. J is TRBJ2-3 and V is TRBV11-1, with 7 bases matching TRBD2. This CDR3 is built from 16 residues. Germline V gene lookup returns CDR1 SGHAT and CDR2 FQDESV (reference sequence). With V trimmed by 1 base and J by 0 bases, 4 bases remained unmatched. Drawing the rest from reference TRBV11-1 and TRBJ2-3, the complete variable domain is EAEVAQSPRYKITEKSQAVAFWCDPISGHATLYWYRQILGQGPELLVQFQDESVVDDSQLPKDRFSAERLKGVDSTLKIQPAELGDSAMYLCASSLVSGLSTDTQYFGPGTRLTVL.